Following are 20 T cell receptor beta chains from one sample sequenced in a study of CD8+ T cells in alopecia areata (dated by TCRdb to about 2018). Library preparation was by the immunoSEQ multiplex PCR assay. For TCR sequencing, RNA was extracted from every sample and reverse transcribed into cDNA to serve as template. In TCRdb, the immuneACCESS table is reduced to in-frame sequences with V and J assigned. These tables do not hold every clone; where another copy was compared, an unresolved V gene accounts for under half, and the others remain unexplained. The table for this sample lists tens of thousands of clones; approximately 50% of them were counted only once. The leading ten clones occupy just over 5.5% of the sample. Sequenced material: NKG2D-high CD8+ T cells sorted from blood. The cell subset or site label of this sample denotes: sorted CD8+ NKG2D-high blood T cells. These receptors came from a human donor with alopecia areata.

The chain is built from TRBV5-1 and TRBJ1-1; D remains ambiguous. Trimming stripped 0 bases from V and 6 bases from J, with 12 bases between. Germline V gene lookup returns CDR1 SGHRS and CDR2 YFSETQ. The CDR3 is 14 amino acids. The CDR3: CASSLVGGRSEAFF. CDR3 nucleotide sequence: TGCGCCAGCAGCTTGGTAGGCGGAAGGTCTGAAGCTTTCTTT.

The chain employs TRBV10-2 and TRBJ1-5, with D uncertain. Per germline, CDR1 WSHSY and CDR2 SAAADI. This CDR3 is 13 amino acids long. V lost 4 bases to trimming and J lost 3 bases, with 7 bases between them. As DNA, the CDR3 is TGCGCCAGCAGTGTGGGTACCAATCAGCCCCAGCATTTT. Translation gives CASSVGTNQPQHF.

The chain has TRBV4-1 and TRBJ2-2, with unresolved D. The V gene lost 4 bases and the J gene lost 0 bases, with 6 bases spanning the gap. Germline CDR1 reads MGHRA; CDR2 reads YSYEKL. The CDR3 is 14 residues long. CDR3 DNA: TGCGCCAGCAGCCGTACTCCGAACACCGGGGAGCTGTTTTTT. Its translation: CASSRTPNTGELFF.

The chain combines TRBV28 with TRBJ2-3; the match to TRBD2 covers 13 bases. The V gene's germline CDR1 is MDHEN and CDR2 SYDVKM. CDR3 length: 15 amino acids. The V and J ends lost 5 bases and 6 bases, in that order; junction bases with no gene match: 5. CDR3 region: CASSPLAGGVDTQYF. The CDR3 DNA reads as TGTGCCAGCAGTCCACTAGCGGGAGGGGTGGATACGCAGTATTTT.

The chain uses TRBV9 and TRBJ2-2; 8 nucleotides agree with TRBD1. Trimming cost V 2 bases and J 5 bases; bases outside gene matches: 5. CDR1 is SGDLS and CDR2 is YYNGEE in the germline V gene. The length of the CDR3 is 15 residues. This chain's CDR3 is CASSVRDRGTGELFF. The CDR3 coding sequence is TGTGCCAGCAGCGTCCGCGACAGGGGAACCGGGGAGCTGTTTTTT.

The CDR3, as DNA: TGTGCCAGCAGGGAAAGCGGGGGGACAACCTACGAGCAGTACTTC. Translating it yields CASRESGGTTYEQYF. This chain uses TRBV6-6 with TRBJ2-7; 9 bases match TRBD2. The V and J ends lost 6 bases and 2 bases, in that order; junction bases with no gene match: 8. Germline CDR1 is MNHNY and CDR2 is SVGAGI (reference sequence). This CDR3 region has 15 residues.

V and J are TRBV29-1 and TRBJ2-7; D might be TRBD1 (5 bases). This CDR3 region has 12 residues. Trimming pared 4 bases from V and 0 bases from J, leaving 7 bases between. From germline, CDR1 is SQVTM and CDR2 ANQGSEA. As DNA, the CDR3 is TGCAGCGTTGGGGGCACCTCCTACGAGCAGTACTTC. Translated: CSVGGTSYEQYF.

The rearrangement joins TRBV5-4 to TRBJ1-2; tentative D call: TRBD1 (5 bases). The germline V and J ends were trimmed by 0 bases and 6 bases, with 12 bases remaining between them. From germline, CDR1 is SGHNT and CDR2 YYREEE (reference sequence). CDR3 length: 14 amino acids. The CDR3 sequence is CASSLDLGVDGYTF. The CDR3 DNA follows: TGTGCCAGCAGCTTGGATCTAGGGGTGGATGGCTACACCTTC.

The chain has TRBV13 and TRBJ2-2; TRBD2 matches at 7 bases. Trimming removed 2 bases from V and 2 bases from J; junction bases left unmatched: 5. This CDR3 has 16 amino acids. CDR1 and CDR2 (germline): PRHDT, FYEKMQ (reference sequence). The CDR3 spells CASSLSLASNTGELFF. The DNA of the CDR3 is TGTGCCAGCAGCTTATCACTAGCGTCTAACACCGGGGAGCTGTTTTTT.

This chain connects TRBV28 to TRBJ2-3, with D unresolved. The CDR3 has 17 residues. Germline CDR1 is MDHEN and CDR2 is SYDVKM. The ends were cut back, 4 bases at V and 4 bases at J, with 21 bases in the middle. CDR3: CASSSAPSARGSDTQYF. The DNA of the CDR3 is TGTGCCAGCAGTTCGGCCCCTTCGGCCAGAGGTTCAGATACGCAGTATTTT.

This clone was observed a few times. The V and J genes are TRBV2 and TRBJ1-2, with D uncertain. The CDR3 loop spans 12 amino acids. CDR1 is SNHLY and CDR2 is FYNNEI in the germline V gene. Trimming shortened V by 6 bases and J by 7 bases, and 12 bases separated the two germline ends. This chain's CDR3 is CASRIEAPGYTF. CDR3 DNA sequence: TGTGCCAGCAGAATAGAGGCGCCTGGCTACACCTTC. The full variable domain, with the rest looked up from reference TRBV2 and TRBJ1-2, is EPEVTQTPSHQVTQMGQEVILRCVPISNHLYFYWYRQILGQKVEFLVSFYNNEISEKSEIFDDQFSVERPDGSNFTLKIRSTKLEDSAMYFCASRIEAPGYTFGSGTRLTVV.

This clone was seen a few times. The chain uses TRBV4-3 and TRBJ2-7; the D gene is possibly TRBD2 (6 bases). The CDR3 consists of 16 residues. Germline-derived CDR1 and CDR2 are LGHNA and YSLEER. V was pared by 1 base and J by 0 bases, with 13 bases between. Here the CDR3 DNA reads TGCGCCAGCAGCCAAGGTGGGGGGACCCCCTCCTACGAGCAGTACTTC. Its protein product is CASSQGGGTPSYEQYF.

This chain connects TRBV10-2 to TRBJ2-7; D tentatively reads TRBD1 or TRBD2 (5 bases each). Germline CDR1 and CDR2: WSHSY and SAAADI. Trimming pared 2 bases from V and 7 bases from J, leaving 9 bases between. This CDR3 is built from 12 residues. CDR3: CASSEAGSEQYF. The CDR3 DNA sequence: TGCGCCAGCAGTGAGGCAGGGAGTGAGCAGTACTTC.

The table lists this clone with a count of one. The rearrangement links TRBV5-6 to TRBJ1-1; D gene unclear. The CDR3 totals 13 residues. Germline CDR1 SGHDT, CDR2 YYEEEE. V lost 3 bases to trimming and J lost 4 bases, with 10 bases between them. CDR3 sequence reads: CASSSGQITEAFF. In DNA, the CDR3 is TGTGCCAGCAGCTCGGGCCAGATCACTGAAGCTTTCTTT.

The chain recombines TRBV5-6 with TRBJ1-2; 7 bases line up with TRBD1. Trimming cost V 4 bases and J 6 bases; bases outside gene matches: 9. Germline CDR1 SGHDT, CDR2 YYEEEE. The length of the CDR3 is 14 residues. The CDR3 DNA reads TGTGCCAGCAGCGCAGGACAGGCGGGCGATGGCTACACCTTC. Amino acids: CASSAGQAGDGYTF.

This clone was detected a few times. The gene calls are TRBV11-2 and TRBJ2-3; weak D call: TRBD2 (5 bases). This CDR3 is built from 17 residues. Germline-derived CDR1 and CDR2 are SGHAT and FQNNGV. V lost 0 bases, J lost 0 bases, and 13 bases lay in between. This CDR3 is CASSLDSLERSTDTQYF. The CDR3 nucleotides read TGTGCCAGCAGCTTAGATAGTCTTGAGCGGAGCACAGATACGCAGTATTTT.

The chain has TRBV30 and TRBJ1-5; D ambiguous. Trimming removed 0 bases at V and 3 bases at J, with 6 bases between. The CDR3 loop spans 13 amino acids. Germline loops: CDR1 GTSNPN, CDR2 SVGIG (reference sequence). The CDR3 DNA follows: TGTGCCTGGAGTGTGTCACCCAATCAGCCCCAGCATTTT. Amino acid sequence: CAWSVSPNQPQHF.

This clone was detected a few times. The chain joins TRBV7-8 to TRBJ2-1; tentative D call: TRBD2 (5 bases). The V gene's germline CDR1 is SGHVS and CDR2 FQNEAQ. V was cut by 4 bases and J by 15 bases, with 22 bases left in between. The CDR3 length is 14 residues. The CDR3 here is CASSWLGRGNRRFF. Written as DNA, the CDR3 is TGTGCCAGCAGCTGGTTAGGGCGAGGGAACCGTCGGTTCTTC.

Concerning this clone itself: Other DNA sequences in the same sample also yield this CDR3. The rearrangement links TRBV27 to TRBJ1-6, with D unclear. The V end was cut by 6 bases, the J end by 6 bases, with 6 bases between. The V gene's germline CDR1 is MNHEY and CDR2 SMNVEV (reference sequence). The CDR3 covers 12 residues. The CDR3 loop reads CASSPRNSPLHF. The CDR3 nucleotides are TGTGCCAGCAGCCCCCGTAATTCACCCCTCCACTTT.

In its sample, this clone was seen a few times. The chain has TRBV29-1 and TRBJ2-1; maybe TRBD1 (6 bases). With 4 bases removed from V and 0 bases from J, the gap between germline ends came to 10 bases. This CDR3 is 14 amino acids long. Per the germline V gene, CDR1 is SQVTM and CDR2 is ANQGSEA. The CDR3 sequence is CSVGTASSYNEQFF. The CDR3, as DNA: TGCAGCGTTGGGACAGCGAGCTCCTACAATGAGCAGTTCTTC.